The 30 T cell receptor beta chains below were found in one sample sequenced in a study of OX40 agonist ivuxolimab in advanced cancers. TCRdb's table, derived via immunoSEQ multiplex PCR, lists solely in-frame clones and lacks some. The sample records approximately 71,000 clones, around four fifths being singletons. The source was CD4+ or CD8+ T cells sorted from blood, collected in a trial of the OX40 agonist ivuxolimab. These receptors were collected from an adult with an advanced solid tumor such as melanoma, head and neck, liver or kidney cancer.

The J gene is TRBJ2-2, the V gene TRBV5-5, with a possible D match to TRBD2 (6 bases). Trimming pared 0 bases from V and 5 bases from J, leaving 14 bases between. Germline lookup yields CDR1 SGHKS and CDR2 YYEKEE (reference sequence). This CDR3 is 16 amino acids long. CDR3 in amino acids: CASSLAGGAGTGELFF. CDR3 bases: TGTGCCAGCAGCTTGGCCGGGGGAGCAGGGACCGGGGAGCTGTTTTTT.

This sequence joins TRBV7-9 and TRBJ2-5, with a possible D match to TRBD1 (6 bases). The length of the CDR3 is 16 residues. Trimming took 1 base from V and 4 from J, leaving 16 bases between them. Germline CDR1 reads SEHNR; CDR2 reads FQNEAQ (reference sequence). CDR3 sequence reads: CASSLVTGKGRETQYF. In nucleotides, the CDR3 is TGTGCCAGCAGCTTAGTAACAGGGAAAGGTAGAGAGACCCAGTACTTC.

The chain links TRBV4-2 to TRBJ2-3; possible D gene TRBD2, 6 bases. From germline, CDR1 is LGHNA and CDR2 YNFKEQ. This CDR3 has 14 amino acids. Trimming stripped 1 base from V and 4 bases from J, with 9 bases between. This CDR3 reads CASSQVRGADTQYF. DNA of the CDR3: TGTGCCAGCAGCCAAGTGCGGGGAGCAGATACGCAGTATTTT.

The J gene is TRBJ2-5, the V gene TRBV28; 9 bases fit TRBD2. The trim removed 4 bases at V and 4 bases at J, leaving 13 bases unmatched. The CDR3 is 17 residues long. From germline, CDR1 is MDHEN and CDR2 SYDVKM. The CDR3 DNA sequence: TGTGCCAGCAGTTCACCGACGAAGCGGGGGGTACGAGAGACCCAGTACTTC. Its translation is CASSSPTKRGVRETQYF.

This sequence joins TRBV28 and TRBJ1-4; possibly TRBD1 for D (6 bases). CDR3 length: 14 amino acids. Germline values: CDR1 MDHEN, CDR2 SYDVKM. V gave up 6 bases and J gave up 7 bases, with 15 bases separating them. The CDR3 protein is CASSRTGKSEKLFF. Written as DNA, the CDR3 is TGTGCCAGCAGCCGAACAGGGAAGAGTGAAAAACTGTTTTTT.

This rearrangement joins TRBV5-6 to TRBJ2-1; 7 nucleotides agree with TRBD2. V was clipped by 0 bases and J by 3 bases; unmatched bases: 6. Germline CDR1 reads SGHDT; CDR2 reads YYEEEE. The CDR3 totals 16 residues. The CDR3 DNA sequence: TGTGCCAGCAGCTTGGCCGGCCAGCGGGGCTACAATGAGCAGTTCTTC. Amino acid sequence: CASSLAGQRGYNEQFF.

The V call is TRBV28, the J call TRBJ1-5, with D uncertain. Trimming removed 1 base at V and 6 bases at J, with 4 bases between. The CDR3 extends over 12 amino acids. The germline CDR1 and CDR2 sequences are MDHEN and SYDVKM. CDR3 sequence reads: CASSLFSQPQHF. CDR3 nucleotide sequence: TGTGCCAGCAGTTTATTTTCTCAGCCCCAGCATTTT.

J is TRBJ2-1 and V is TRBV19; 14 nucleotides align to TRBD2. The ends lost 5 bases at V and 8 bases at J; junction bases unmatched: 8. Germline V gene sequence: CDR1 LNHDA, CDR2 SQIVND (reference sequence). This CDR3 has 16 residues. DNA for the CDR3: TGTGCCAGTAGTCCCCTTGGACTAGCGGGAGGAGATGAGCAGTTCTTC. Encoded protein: CASSPLGLAGGDEQFF.

The chain couples TRBV7-8 to TRBJ1-2, with a weak D call TRBD1 (5 bases). The CDR3 spans 15 residues. Germline CDR1 reads SGHVS; CDR2 reads FQNEAQ. V lost 0 bases and J 6 bases, leaving 14 bases between the germline ends. The CDR3, as DNA: TGTGCCAGCAGCTTAGCGCTGGGGCGGGCGGATGGCTACACCTTC. It encodes CASSLALGRADGYTF. Drawing the rest from reference TRBV7-8 and TRBJ1-2, the complete variable domain is GAGVSQSPRYKVAKRGQDVALRCDPISGHVSLFWYQQALGQGPEFLTYFQNEAQLDKSGLPSDRFFAERPEGSVSTLKIQRTQQEDSAVYLCASSLALGRADGYTFGSGTRLTVV.

The V call is TRBV28, the J call TRBJ1-5, with TRBD1 matching 8 bases. CDR3 length equals 18 residues. The junction had 10 bases not matched to a gene; V was cut back by 1 base and J by 2 bases. Germline CDR1 is MDHEN and CDR2 is SYDVKM. The CDR3 here is CASSLYPGGIGGNQPQHF. CDR3 sequence (DNA): TGTGCCAGCAGTTTATACCCAGGGGGCATTGGGGGCAATCAGCCCCAGCATTTT.

The sample holds a few counts of this clone. J is TRBJ1-5 and V is TRBV2, with D maybe TRBD1 (6 bases). V was cut by 7 bases and J by 6 bases, with 13 bases left in between. The CDR3 has 13 residues. The germline gives CDR1 SNHLY, CDR2 FYNNEI. The CDR3 sequence is CASKATGLQPQHF. CDR3 bases: TGTGCCAGCAAAGCGACAGGCCTTCAGCCCCAGCATTTT.

The chain recombines TRBV7-8 with TRBJ2-1; maybe TRBD2 (6 bases). Germline CDR1 SGHVS, CDR2 FQNEAQ. The CDR3 contains 15 residues. Trimming cost V 5 bases and J 4 bases, with 15 bases left between them. CDR3 residues: CASSRDFEIYNEQFF. The CDR3 DNA sequence: TGTGCCAGCAGCCGGGACTTTGAGATTTACAATGAGCAGTTCTTC.

The CDR3, as DNA: TGTGCCAGCTCACCGCCGGACAGAGCCCCGTACGAGCAGTACTTC. It yields the protein CASSPPDRAPYEQYF. The chain combines TRBV18 with TRBJ2-7; TRBD1 is a possible D gene (6 bases). CDR3 size: 15 residues. V dropped 3 bases and J dropped 4 bases, with 16 bases sitting between them. Germline CDR1 KGHSH, CDR2 LQKENI.

The chain carries TRBV4-1 and TRBJ2-7; D is undetermined. This CDR3 comprises 15 residues. Germline CDR1 is MGHRA and CDR2 is YSYEKL. The V and J ends lost 6 bases and 0 bases respectively, with 15 bases between them. In nucleotides, the CDR3 is TGCGCCAGCAGTCAGCAGCCCACCAGCTCCTACGAGCAGTACTTC. Translated: CASSQQPTSSYEQYF.

The chain has TRBV19 and TRBJ1-5, with 10 bases aligning to TRBD1. Germline-derived CDR1 and CDR2 are LNHDA and SQIVND (reference sequence). CDR3 length: 13 amino acids. The trim removed 7 bases at V and 4 bases at J, leaving 1 base unmatched. For the CDR3, the DNA is TGTGCCAGTAAGGACAGGGGGAATCAGCCCCAGCATTTT. Protein sequence: CASKDRGNQPQHF.

CDR3 in DNA: TGTGCCAGTCGTCAGGACAGGGGGCTGTACGAGCAGTACTTC. As protein: CASRQDRGLYEQYF. The V and J genes are TRBV6-5 and TRBJ2-7; 11 bases fit TRBD1. CDR3 length: 14 amino acids. The germline gives CDR1 MNHEY, CDR2 SVGAGI. With 9 bases clipped from V and 4 bases from J, the junction kept 8 bases outside the gene matches.

CDR3 sequence (DNA): TGTGCCAGCCGATACAGTGGGTCTAATGAAAAACTGTTTTTT. It codes for CASRYSGSNEKLFF. The V call is TRBV28, the J call TRBJ1-4, with D unresolved. V was clipped by 8 bases and J by 3 bases, with 13 bases between them. The CDR3 consists of 14 residues. Looked up from germline, CDR1 is MDHEN and CDR2 is SYDVKM.

The chain links TRBV18 to TRBJ2-7, with unresolved D. The CDR3 totals 16 residues. Deletions cut 1 base from V and 0 bases from J, with 13 bases between. CDR1 is KGHSH, CDR2 LQKENI, per germline. This chain's CDR3 is CASSPQSGRLSYEQYF. As DNA, the CDR3 is TGTGCCAGCTCACCACAGTCAGGCCGTCTCTCCTACGAGCAGTACTTC.

The chain recombines TRBV30 with TRBJ2-1; the D call may be TRBD1 or TRBD2 (6 bases each). Trimming removed 2 bases from V and 6 bases from J, with 17 bases in between. Germline assignment: CDR1 GTSNPN and CDR2 SVGIG (reference sequence). The CDR3 contains 15 residues. The CDR3 DNA follows: TGTGCCTGGAGTCTAGGGGGGACTTCAGGCAATGAGCAGTTCTTC. Translation: CAWSLGGTSGNEQFF. The whole variable domain, filled in from reference TRBV30 and TRBJ2-1, reads SQTIHQWPATLVQPVGSPLSLECTVEGTSNPNLYWYRQAAGRGLQLLFYSVGIGQISSEVPQNLSASRPQDRQFILSSKKLLLSDSGFYLCAWSLGGTSGNEQFFGPGTRLTVL.

The CDR3 nucleotides are TGTGCCAGTAGTATCGACGTGAGGGGTGGCACAGATACGCAGTATTTT. Amino acid sequence: CASSIDVRGGTDTQYF. The rearrangement uses TRBV19 and TRBJ2-3; D might be TRBD1 or TRBD2, each matching 5 bases. V lost 3 bases to trimming and J lost 1 base, with 14 bases between them. The length of the CDR3 is 16 residues. The V gene's germline CDR1 is LNHDA and CDR2 SQIVND (reference sequence).

The rearrangement joins TRBV4-1 to TRBJ2-1; tentative D call: TRBD1 (5 bases). CDR3 length: 13 amino acids. V gave up 3 bases and J gave up 10 bases, with 13 bases separating them. Germline V gives CDR1 MGHRA, CDR2 YSYEKL. The CDR3 is CASSQALQEEQFF. CDR3 nucleotides: TGCGCCAGCAGCCAGGCTTTACAGGAAGAGCAGTTCTTC.

The chain couples TRBV7-9 to TRBJ2-1; TRBD2 matches at 9 bases. The CDR3 runs to 16 residues. V lost 5 bases and J lost 7; bases outside the gene matches: 12. The V gene's germline CDR1 is SEHNR and CDR2 FQNEAQ (reference sequence). CDR3 coding DNA: TGTGCCAGCAGCCCTTCTCGAGCGGGAGGATCAAATGAGCAGTTCTTC. This codes for CASSPSRAGGSNEQFF.

This chain links TRBV7-2 with TRBJ2-1; D is ambiguous. V gave up 5 bases and J gave up 12 bases, with 14 bases separating them. CDR3 length: 12 residues. Germline loops: CDR1 SGHTA, CDR2 FQGNSA. As DNA, the CDR3 is TGTGCCAGCAGCCCCCCGTGGCTTGGGCAGTTCTTC. It is translated as CASSPPWLGQFF.

The rearrangement joins TRBV28 to TRBJ2-2; no definite D call. V lost 10 bases and J 3 bases, leaving 18 bases between the germline ends. The CDR3 covers 15 residues. Germline CDR1 reads MDHEN; CDR2 reads SYDVKM. CDR3 sequence reads: CATSPQGMYTGELFF. Written as DNA, the CDR3 is TGTGCCACCTCGCCCCAAGGGATGTACACCGGGGAGCTGTTTTTT.

The chain carries TRBV9 and TRBJ2-3; 8 bases are shared with TRBD1. CDR1 SGDLS and CDR2 YYNGEE come from the germline V gene. Unmatched junction bases numbered 14, after V lost 3 bases and J lost 8 bases. The CDR3 has 16 amino acids. The CDR3 sequence is CASSGPQGGKPGTQYF. The CDR3 DNA is TGTGCCAGCAGCGGACCACAGGGGGGAAAACCAGGTACGCAGTATTTT.

The chain carries TRBV5-1 and TRBJ2-5; 7 nucleotides line up with TRBD1. Losses at the gene ends were 5 bases for V and 5 bases for J; bases not matched to a gene: 15. Germline V gene sequence: CDR1 SGHRS, CDR2 YFSETQ. This CDR3 has 16 amino acids. Here the CDR3 reads CASRQTTGFVLETQYF. In DNA, the CDR3 is TGCGCCAGCAGGCAGACGACAGGGTTCGTTTTGGAGACCCAGTACTTC. Full variable domain (outside the CDR3, taken from reference TRBV5-1 and TRBJ2-5): KAGVTQTPRYLIKTRGQQVTLSCSPISGHRSVSWYQQTPGQGLQFLFEYFSETQRNKGNFPGRFSGRQFSNSRSEMNVSTLELGDSALYLCASRQTTGFVLETQYFGPGTRLLVL.

The V gene is TRBV2, the J gene TRBJ2-1, with 11 bases that match TRBD2. Germline values: CDR1 SNHLY, CDR2 FYNNEI. Trimming took 0 bases from V and 9 from J; bases not matched to a gene: 4. The CDR3 length is 15 residues. CDR3 DNA: TGTGCCAGCAGTGAAGCACTAGCGGGAGAAGGTGAGCAGTTCTTC. It specifies CASSEALAGEGEQFF.

The chain recombines TRBV7-8 with TRBJ1-1; maybe TRBD1 (5 bases). The germline CDR1 and CDR2 sequences are SGHVS and FQNEAQ. Trimming left V 3 bases short and J 3 bases short, with 23 bases between. The CDR3 sequence is 18 residues long. In DNA form, the CDR3 reads TGTGCCAGCAGCTTGAGCCCTGTCGGCAGGGCAATATACACTGAAGCTTTCTTT. Amino acid sequence: CASSLSPVGRAIYTEAFF.

The chain uses TRBV4-2 and TRBJ2-7; TRBD2 aligns across 13 bases. This CDR3 is built from 15 residues. Germline loops: CDR1 LGHNA, CDR2 YNFKEQ. After removal of 5 bases from V and 4 bases from J, the junction contained 5 bases not matched to a gene. This CDR3 reads CASSEGTSGKYEQYF. The CDR3 DNA reads TGTGCCAGCAGCGAAGGGACTAGCGGGAAGTACGAGCAGTACTTC.

The V and J genes are TRBV5-1 and TRBJ1-2; perhaps TRBD1 as D (5 bases). Trimming took off 3 bases at V and 0 bases at J, with 21 bases between the two ends. Germline CDR1 is SGHRS and CDR2 is YFSETQ. This CDR3 has 18 residues. As DNA, the CDR3 is TGCGCCAGCAGCTACAAGGCCTTCTCCGGGGGAGCTAACTATGGCTACACCTTC. It codes for CASSYKAFSGGANYGYTF. Full variable domain (remainder filled in from reference TRBV5-1 and TRBJ1-2): KAGVTQTPRYLIKTRGQQVTLSCSPISGHRSVSWYQQTPGQGLQFLFEYFSETQRNKGNFPGRFSGRQFSNSRSEMNVSTLELGDSALYLCASSYKAFSGGANYGYTFGSGTRLTVV.